This entry lists 29 T cell receptor beta chains sequenced from one sample in a study of blood T cells in healthy people across ages. A sample-barcoded 5' primer and a J-beta primer mix were used in a second PCR of about 7 to 12 cycles. A single record per CDR3 protein comes from TCRdb applying MiXCR to the 5' RACE reads. In the table there are around 750,000 distinct CDR3 sequences, 53% of which are singletons. The sequenced sample consisted of blood. The receptors here all came from a man older than 75 in good health.

This clonotype has at least ten counts. This chain joins TRBV7-9 and TRBJ2-5; perhaps TRBD1 as D (5 bases). CDR1 and CDR2 from the germline V gene are SEHNR and FQNEAQ (reference sequence). The CDR3 sequence is 14 residues long. Trimming left V 1 base short and J 3 bases short, with 9 bases between. The DNA of the CDR3 is TGTGCCAGCAGCTTAGATGACAGTGAAGAGACCCAGTACTTC. Translating gives CASSLDDSEETQYF.

The chain links TRBV29-1 to TRBJ2-3; the match to TRBD2 covers 9 bases. Germline V gene sequence: CDR1 SQVTM, CDR2 ANQGSEA. J gave up 0 bases and V 4 bases, and 8 bases lay outside the gene matches. The CDR3 is 16 residues long. For the CDR3, the DNA is TGCAGCGTTGCCCTCAGGAGCGGGGGGAGCACAGATACGCAGTATTTT. Translated, it gives CSVALRSGGSTDTQYF.

Note on this clonotype: The junction departs from the called germline gene at one end, perhaps through a read error. The chain has TRBV7-2 and TRBJ2-6; D is perhaps TRBD2 (7 bases). CDR1 SGHTA and CDR2 FQGNSA come from the germline V gene. The CDR3 length is 15 residues. The DNA for the CDR3 is TGTGCCAGCTTGAGGGGGGGGAGTGGGGCCAACATCCTGACTTTC. This codes for CASLRGGSGANILTF. The variable domain in full, completed from reference TRBV7-2 and TRBJ2-6, reads GAGVSQSPSNKVTEKGKDVELRCDPISGHTALYWYRQSLGQGLEFLIYFQGNSAPDKSGLPSDRFSAERTGGSVSTLTIQRTQQEDSAVYLCASLRGGSGANILTFGAGSRLTVL.

V and J are TRBV11-2 and TRBJ2-1; D remains ambiguous. The V and J ends lost 5 bases and 10 bases respectively, with 9 bases between them. This CDR3 spans 11 amino acids. Germline V gives CDR1 SGHAT, CDR2 FQNNGV. CDR3 in DNA: TGTGCCAGCAGCGTCCATAGGGAGCAGTTCTTC. It is translated as CASSVHREQFF.

The V and J genes are TRBV6-5 and TRBJ1-2; D perhaps matches TRBD1 (5 bases). Germline-derived CDR1 and CDR2 are MNHEY and SVGAGI. There are 16 residues in the CDR3. Trimming took off 2 bases at V and 4 bases at J, with 17 bases between the two ends. This CDR3 reads CASSYGVGGGFYGYTF. The CDR3, as DNA: TGTGCCAGCAGTTACGGGGTCGGCGGGGGATTCTATGGCTACACCTTC.

This clonotype was counted a few times. The V gene is TRBV24-1, the J gene TRBJ2-3; either TRBD1 or TRBD2 may fit D (5 bases each). The CDR3 has 13 amino acids. Germline V gene lookup returns CDR1 KGHDR and CDR2 SFDVKD. Trimming pared 9 bases from V and 2 bases from J, leaving 11 bases between. CDR3 loop: CATGTDITDTQYF. As DNA, the CDR3 is TGTGCCACCGGGACGGACATCACAGATACGCAGTATTTT.

This chain's CDR3 is CASKGDSVTQYF. The CDR3 nucleotides read TGTGCCAGCAAGGGCGATAGTGTGACCCAGTACTTC. The gene calls are TRBV2 and TRBJ2-5, with unresolved D. Germline CDR1 and CDR2: SNHLY and FYNNEI. V was shortened by 7 bases and J by 7 bases, with 13 bases between the two germline ends. The CDR3 runs 12 residues.

A word on this clonotype: An end of the junction differs from the germline gene, which may be a read error. The V and J genes are TRBV5-1 and TRBJ1-1; maybe TRBD1 (5 bases). CDR3 length equals 12 residues. Germline CDR1 and CDR2: SGHRS and YFSETQ. CDR3: CASSLVQGEVFF. CDR3 sequence (DNA): TGCGCAAGCAGCTTGGTCCAGGGTGAAGTTTTCTTT.

This chain uses TRBV28 with TRBJ2-7; possibly TRBD1 or TRBD2 for D (6 bases each). V was shortened by 3 bases and J by 1 base, with 13 bases between the two germline ends. CDR1 MDHEN and CDR2 SYDVKM come from the germline V gene. CDR3 length equals 15 residues. The CDR3 DNA follows: TGTGCCAGCAGTTTCCAGGGGAGGTATTCCTACGAGCAGTACTTC. This codes for CASSFQGRYSYEQYF.

The gene calls are TRBV5-1 and TRBJ2-7; D is possibly TRBD1 or TRBD2 (5 bases each). Germline assignment: CDR1 SGHRS and CDR2 YFSETQ. Trimming stripped 0 bases from V and 0 bases from J, with 10 bases between. CDR3 length: 15 amino acids. CDR3 protein: CASSLGDASSYEQYF. CDR3 nucleotide sequence: TGCGCCAGCAGCTTGGGGGACGCCTCCTCCTACGAGCAGTACTTC.

This sequence joins TRBV12-3 or TRBV12-4 and TRBJ2-5; D tentatively fits TRBD1 or TRBD2 (6 bases each). Trimming left V 2 bases short and J 5 bases short, with 18 bases between. This CDR3 is built from 16 residues. The CDR3 spells CASSLLGGAPWETQYF. CDR3 DNA: TGTGCCAGCAGTTTATTGGGGGGCGCCCCTTGGGAGACCCAGTACTTC.

In its sample, this clonotype was seen a few times. The chain couples TRBV20-1 to TRBJ2-5; 7 bases agree with TRBD1. V trimming: 0 bases; J trimming: 2 bases; junction bases outside the gene matches: 6. Germline CDR1 and CDR2: DFQATT and SNEGSKA (reference sequence). There are 15 residues in the CDR3. The CDR3 nucleotides read TGCAGTGCTAGAGATTTTCGGGACAGTCAAGAGACCCAGTACTTC. Its translation is CSARDFRDSQETQYF.

This clonotype has just one count. This chain links TRBV24-1 with TRBJ2-3; 13 bases are shared with TRBD2. V gave up 4 bases and J gave up 14 bases; unmatched junction bases: 11. There are 15 residues in the CDR3. Germline V gene sequence: CDR1 KGHDR, CDR2 SFDVKD. CDR3 amino acids: CATSDATSGRGYAYF. The CDR3 DNA follows: TGTGCCACCAGTGACGCAACTAGCGGGAGGGGATACGCGTATTTT.

The rearrangement links TRBV19 to TRBJ2-5; D remains ambiguous. This CDR3 is built from 14 residues. Germline CDR1 and CDR2: LNHDA and SQIVND (reference sequence). V lost 1 base, J lost 0 bases, and 6 bases lay in between. CDR3 region: CASSIGQNQETQYF. Here the CDR3 DNA reads TGTGCCAGTAGTATAGGGCAGAACCAAGAGACCCAGTACTTC.

The genes are TRBV12-3 or TRBV12-4 and TRBJ2-1; D tentatively reads TRBD1 or TRBD2 (5 bases each). CDR3 size: 14 residues. V dropped 5 bases and J dropped 6 bases, with 14 bases sitting between them. This CDR3 is CASSLRGPPNEQFF. The CDR3 nucleotides are TGTGCCAGCAGTCTGAGGGGACCCCCCAATGAGCAGTTCTTC.

V is TRBV5-1 and J is TRBJ2-4; TRBD2 might be the D (6 bases). V was clipped by 4 bases and J by 0 bases, with 17 bases between them. Germline CDR1 and CDR2: SGHRS and YFSETQ. The CDR3 runs to 17 residues. CDR3 coding DNA: TGCGCCAGCAGCGTTGGAGGGGCTACCATAGCCAAAAACATTCAGTACTTC. Encoded protein: CASSVGGATIAKNIQYF.

This chain joins TRBV2 and TRBJ2-3; D is perhaps TRBD1 or TRBD2 (5 bases each). In germline, CDR1 is SNHLY, CDR2 FYNNEI. The CDR3 length is 15 residues. V lost 10 bases and J lost 0, with 17 bases in between. The CDR3 here is CANREGPTSTDTQYF. CDR3 bases: TGTGCCAACCGAGAGGGGCCCACTAGCACAGATACGCAGTATTTT.

Details on this clonotype: A read error may account for a junction end that differs from germline. J is TRBJ2-7 and V is TRBV4-2, with 8 nucleotides matching TRBD2. Per germline, CDR1 LGHNA and CDR2 YNFKEQ. The CDR3 runs 16 residues. In DNA form, the CDR3 reads TGTACCAGCAGCCAAGATAAGGAGACTAGCGTCTACGAGCAGTACTTC. Translating gives CTSSQDKETSVYEQYF.

This chain joins TRBV7-3 and TRBJ2-1, with D maybe TRBD2 (6 bases). CDR3 length: 14 residues. The germline V gene has CDR1 SGHTA and CDR2 FQGTGA. With 5 bases removed from V and 4 bases from J, the gap between germline ends came to 12 bases. CDR3 in DNA: TGTGCCAGCAGCACGCCCGGGGGTTACAATGAGCAGTTCTTC. Translation: CASSTPGGYNEQFF.

CDR3 bases: TGTGCCATCGGGGAGGGGGAATACACTGAAGCTTTCTTT. It translates to CAIGEGEYTEAFF. The chain has TRBV10-3 and TRBJ1-1, with D possibly TRBD1 on 6 matching bases. The CDR3 spans 13 residues. Trimming shortened V by 8 bases and J by 3 bases, and 13 bases separated the two germline ends. Germline CDR1 ENHRY, CDR2 SYGVKD.

This sequence joins TRBV5-5 and TRBJ2-7, with D uncertain. Per germline, CDR1 SGHKS and CDR2 YYEKEE (reference sequence). The CDR3 has 11 residues. V lost 3 bases and J 7 bases, leaving 8 bases between the germline ends. The CDR3 sequence: CASSSFSEQYF. The DNA for the CDR3 is TGTGCCAGCAGCTCCTTCAGTGAGCAGTACTTC. Looking up the rest from reference TRBV5-5 and TRBJ2-7 gives the full variable domain: DAGVTQSPTHLIKTRGQQVTLRCSPISGHKSVSWYQQVLGQGPQFIFQYYEKEERGRGNFPDRFSARQFPNYSSELNVNALLLGDSALYLCASSSFSEQYFGPGTRLTVT.

This chain uses TRBV2 with TRBJ2-7, with 7 positions matching TRBD2. After removal of 7 bases from V and 0 bases from J, the junction contained 12 bases not matched to a gene. The CDR3 has 16 residues. The germline V gene encodes CDR1 SNHLY and CDR2 FYNNEI. CDR3 residues: CASTGGLGVISYEQYF. CDR3 nucleotides: TGTGCCAGCACCGGGGGGTTGGGGGTTATCTCCTACGAGCAGTACTTC.

Comments on this clonotype: A read error may produce the germline difference seen at one junction end. This chain uses TRBV7-8 with TRBJ1-2; D call uncertain. CDR1 and CDR2 from the germline V gene are SGHVS and FQNEAQ. The CDR3 consists of 14 residues. The CDR3 coding sequence is TGTGCCGGCAGCTTAGGGCACTCTAACTATGGCTACACCTTC. It translates to CAGSLGHSNYGYTF.

This clonotype was counted a few times. This chain joins TRBV20-1 and TRBJ2-5; 8 bases are shared with TRBD2. CDR1 and CDR2 from the germline V gene are DFQATT and SNEGSKA (reference sequence). This CDR3 spans 16 amino acids. The J segment lost 2 bases and the V segment lost 0 bases, leaving 8 bases of the junction unmatched. The CDR3 nucleotides are TGCAGTGCTAGAGATCGCCGCGGGAGGCCTCAAGAGACCCAGTACTTC. Translating gives CSARDRRGRPQETQYF.

The chain combines TRBV4-1 with TRBJ2-1; the match to TRBD2 covers 12 bases. Germline V gene sequence: CDR1 MGHRA, CDR2 YSYEKL. The CDR3 contains 18 residues. V was clipped by 4 bases and J by 7 bases; unmatched bases: 14. The CDR3 spells CASSRFFAGTSGLNEQFF. The CDR3 nucleotides read TGCGCCAGCAGCCGTTTCTTTGCCGGGACTAGCGGGCTAAATGAGCAGTTCTTC.

This chain joins TRBV6-5 and TRBJ2-3; TRBD2 matches at 7 bases. J lost 14 bases, V lost 6 bases, and 20 bases had no gene match. CDR3 size: 15 residues. Germline CDR1 and CDR2: MNHEY and SVGAGI. This CDR3 reads CASRRSGCQHRYAYF. CDR3 in DNA: TGTGCCAGCAGACGTAGCGGGTGTCAGCACAGATACGCGTATTTT.

This clonotype was detected once. The chain employs TRBV25-1 and TRBJ2-7; D is unclear. CDR1 MGHDK and CDR2 SYGVNS come from the germline V gene. There are 15 residues in the CDR3. V lost 1 base to trimming and J lost 2 bases, with 12 bases between them. This CDR3 reads CASSESKAGAYEQYF. CDR3 DNA: TGTGCCAGCAGTGAATCCAAGGCAGGAGCCTACGAGCAGTACTTC.

The J gene is TRBJ2-5, the V gene TRBV7-9; a weak D match, TRBD2 (6 bases). V was pared by 9 bases and J by 5 bases, with 22 bases between. Germline CDR1 is SEHNR and CDR2 is FQNEAQ (reference sequence). CDR3 length: 15 amino acids. The CDR3 region has the DNA TGTGCCAGTTCGCGGGGCGGTTCGGTTCTCGAGACCCAGTACTTC. As protein: CASSRGGSVLETQYF.

This clonotype was found once. V is TRBV3-1 and J is TRBJ1-3, with D uncertain. Trimming cost V 2 bases and J 0 bases, with 11 bases left between them. This CDR3 is 16 amino acids long. Germline CDR1 is LGHDT and CDR2 is YNNKEL (reference sequence). CDR3 sequence (DNA): TGTGCCAGCAGCCAAAGGACCGTAAGCTCTGGAAACACCATATATTTT. This sequence encodes CASSQRTVSSGNTIYF.